This paragraph covers one T cell receptor (beta chain) sequence. Its cognate antigen is unknown. No DNA is shown, since the ends of the CDR3 on it are uncertain; the CDR3 is the one TCRdb lists. PCR employed 60 Vbeta and 13 Jbeta primers. Original analysis: Later work found 74 million or so unique TCR beta chains, with about 10 million shared. Sequencing used immunoSEQ multiplex PCR; TCRdb keeps in-frame clones, though not all of them. D and trimming come from the DNA, and the V and J calls and clone size come from that table. Here the sample spans 90,000 to 110,000 clones, around 80% being singletons. These data originate in a study of cytomegalovirus exposure and HLA in healthy donors. General observations from the study: Researchers catalogued about 150 TCR beta chains as cytomegalovirus-associated. Fewer N-insertions than the roughly 630-donor mean were reportedly shown by an Asian-associated ancestry cluster in a later analysis. Sequences of the TCR beta chain were said to predict the HLA-A and HLA-B alleles of most subjects accurately.

From germline, CDR1 is MNHEY and CDR2 SVGAGI. Inclusive of both ends, the CDR3 amounts to 16 amino acids. This chain links TRBV6-5 with TRBJ1-6; the DNA was not used to check the table's D call, TRBD1. Sequencing was done on a sample of PBMCs. This sequence originates from a man in his thirties or forties in good health and CMV-seronegative. The CDR3 reads CASSSSTGGKNSPLHF.